Shown below are 26 T cell receptor beta chains from a single sample sequenced in a study of neurological immune-mediated disorders. MiXCR, run by TCRdb on the 5' RACE reads, gives a single entry per CDR3 protein. The repertoire includes around 30,000 distinct CDR3 sequences, about 4% of them detected once, and approximately 23% sits in the top ten. Specimen: CD4+ T cells from blood. All receptors derive from a middle-aged woman in good health.

At least ten counts were recorded for this clonotype. V gene TRBV3-1 combines with J gene TRBJ2-1, with 12 bases fitting TRBD2. The CDR3 has 14 amino acids. Per the germline V gene, CDR1 is LGHDT and CDR2 is YNNKEL (reference sequence). V gave up 1 base and J gave up 15 bases; unmatched junction bases: 7. CDR3 bases: TGTGCCAGCAGCCAAGGGCTAGCGGGGGGGCGAGGGTTCTTC. Protein product: CASSQGLAGGRGFF.

This clonotype was detected ten times or more. This chain connects TRBV28 to TRBJ1-5, with D hard to call. Trimming pared 5 bases from V and 4 bases from J, leaving 12 bases between. Germline V gene data show CDR1 as MDHEN and CDR2 as SYDVKM. This CDR3 is 14 amino acids long. CDR3 sequence (DNA): TGTGCCAGCAGTACCCCCCGTGGTAATCAGCCCCAGCATTTT. This encodes CASSTPRGNQPQHF.

In its sample, this clonotype was seen many times. This rearrangement joins TRBV20-1 to TRBJ1-5; no clear D gene. The CDR3 sequence is 16 residues long. Germline-derived CDR1 and CDR2 are DFQATT and SNEGSKA (reference sequence). Trimming took 1 base from V and 1 from J, leaving 14 bases between them. The CDR3 reads CSARVGTRKSNQPQHF. CDR3 sequence (DNA): TGCAGTGCTAGAGTGGGTACGAGGAAGAGCAATCAGCCCCAGCATTTT.

This clonotype was seen at least ten times. V usage is TRBV7-2 and J usage is TRBJ2-5; D assignment may be TRBD1 or TRBD2 (5 bases each). The germline V and J ends were trimmed by 4 bases and 5 bases, with 14 bases remaining between them. The CDR3 is 14 amino acids. The germline V gene encodes CDR1 SGHTA and CDR2 FQGNSA. The CDR3 protein is CASSSRDPTETQYF. CDR3 in DNA: TGTGCCAGCAGCTCCCGGGACCCTACCGAGACCCAGTACTTC.

V and J are TRBV20-1 and TRBJ2-5; 8 positions agree with TRBD1. The CDR3 has 14 amino acids. CDR1 is DFQATT and CDR2 is SNEGSKA in the germline V gene (reference sequence). With 1 base clipped from V and 5 bases from J, the junction kept 6 bases outside the gene matches. The CDR3 spells CSARGDRGLETQYF. In DNA, the CDR3 is TGCAGTGCTAGAGGTGACAGGGGTCTGGAGACCCAGTACTTC.

This clonotype occurred many times. The V and J genes are TRBV18 and TRBJ1-1, with 10 bases fitting TRBD1. V lost 3 bases, J lost 6 bases, and 7 bases stayed unmatched. Germline V CDR1 and CDR2: KGHSH, LQKENI. CDR3 length equals 15 residues. The CDR3 DNA is TGTGCCAGCTCACCGTTGACAGGGGGCCAACCTGAAGCTTTCTTT. Its translation: CASSPLTGGQPEAFF.

This clonotype was seen at least ten times. The J gene is TRBJ2-7, the V gene TRBV7-2; 13 bases agree with TRBD2. Germline V CDR1 and CDR2: SGHTA, FQGNSA. V shed 8 bases and J 3 bases; nucleotides not matched to a gene: 16. This CDR3 contains 18 residues. The CDR3 sequence: CASGGRLAGGDTHYEQYF. The CDR3 nucleotides read TGTGCCAGCGGAGGGAGACTAGCGGGAGGCGACACCCACTACGAGCAGTACTTC.

This clonotype was observed many times. The chain recombines TRBV5-1 with TRBJ2-5; 13 nucleotides agree with TRBD2. The germline V gene encodes CDR1 SGHRS and CDR2 YFSETQ. The V and J ends lost 4 bases and 4 bases, in that order; junction bases with no gene match: 7. This CDR3 is 16 amino acids long. The CDR3 region has the DNA TGCGCCAGCAGCGGGAGGACTAGCGGGGGTGCAGAGACCCAGTACTTC. It is translated as CASSGRTSGGAETQYF.

This clonotype showed up many times. The chain links TRBV5-1 to TRBJ1-1, with 9 bases that match TRBD1. V was pared by 4 bases and J by 4 bases, with 11 bases of the junction left unmatched. The germline V gene has CDR1 SGHRS and CDR2 YFSETQ. This CDR3 comprises 16 residues. The CDR3 is CASSIDRGGRGTEAFF. The CDR3 region has the DNA TGCGCCAGCAGCATCGACAGGGGGGGCCGGGGCACTGAAGCTTTCTTT.

This clonotype has a count of ten or more. This chain links TRBV30 with TRBJ2-1; D is tentatively TRBD1 or TRBD2 (7 bases each). The germline V gene encodes CDR1 GTSNPN and CDR2 SVGIG (reference sequence). V shed 7 bases and J shed 8 bases, with 27 bases lying between them. CDR3 length equals 16 residues. CDR3 nucleotides: TGTGCCTACCAGGGGGGAGGGCTTGGACTCGAGGATGAGCAGTTCTTC. This encodes CAYQGGGLGLEDEQFF.

This clonotype occurred many times. This chain links TRBV2 with TRBJ2-5, with 7 bases matching TRBD2. Per the germline V gene, CDR1 is SNHLY and CDR2 is FYNNEI. The CDR3 extends over 15 amino acids. After removal of 3 bases from V and 5 bases from J, the junction contained 9 bases not matched to a gene. CDR3 sequence reads: CASSDVTGGDETQYF. Written as DNA, the CDR3 is TGTGCCAGCAGTGATGTGACGGGAGGCGACGAGACCCAGTACTTC.

Many counts were recorded for this clonotype. The rearrangement links TRBV10-3 to TRBJ1-1, with D tentatively TRBD1 (5 bases). The CDR3 totals 13 residues. CDR1 and CDR2 from the germline V gene are ENHRY and SYGVKD. Trimming pared 11 bases from V and 0 bases from J, leaving 13 bases between. The CDR3 loop reads CAGREGMNTEAFF. Written as DNA, the CDR3 is TGTGCCGGCAGAGAGGGGATGAACACTGAAGCTTTCTTT.

In this sample, this clonotype turned up many times. The V gene is TRBV5-1, the J gene TRBJ2-7; D is unclear. Per the germline V gene, CDR1 is SGHRS and CDR2 is YFSETQ. The CDR3 loop spans 13 amino acids. Trimming cost V 1 base and J 3 bases, with 8 bases left between them. As DNA, the CDR3 is TGCGCCAGCAGCTTGTCTCCAGACTACGAGCAGTACTTC. This sequence encodes CASSLSPDYEQYF.

This clonotype was recorded many times. The chain links TRBV6-2 or TRBV6-3 to TRBJ1-6, with D possibly TRBD1 on 5 matching bases. The length of the CDR3 is 13 residues. V lost 10 bases, J lost 7 bases, and 14 bases lay in between. Germline V lookup: CDR1 MNHEY, CDR2 SVGEGT. The CDR3 region has the DNA TGTGCCACTATGAGGACAAGGAATTCACCCCTCCACTTT. Its protein is CATMRTRNSPLHF.

This clonotype was observed many times. This chain uses TRBV5-1 with TRBJ2-1; 11 bases match TRBD2. Germline assignment: CDR1 SGHRS and CDR2 YFSETQ. The CDR3 sequence is 17 residues long. With V trimmed by 4 bases and J by 2 bases, 8 bases remained unmatched. In DNA form, the CDR3 reads TGCGCCAGCAGCCTTCGTAGCGGGGGGGCTCCCTACAATGAGCAGTTCTTC. This sequence encodes CASSLRSGGAPYNEQFF. Complete variable domain (other parts from reference TRBV5-1 and TRBJ2-1): KAGVTQTPRYLIKTRGQQVTLSCSPISGHRSVSWYQQTPGQGLQFLFEYFSETQRNKGNFPGRFSGRQFSNSRSEMNVSTLELGDSALYLCASSLRSGGAPYNEQFFGPGTRLTVL.

This clonotype has ten or more counts. The chain has TRBV7-2 and TRBJ2-1; no reliable D call. With 2 bases removed from V and 0 bases from J, the gap between germline ends came to 20 bases. Germline CDR1 reads SGHTA; CDR2 reads FQGNSA. This CDR3 has 19 amino acids. This CDR3 is CASSLRAPLVKNSYNEQFF. The DNA for the CDR3 is TGTGCCAGCAGCTTAAGGGCCCCACTGGTCAAGAACTCCTACAATGAGCAGTTCTTC.

This clonotype was detected ten times or more. This chain links TRBV12-3 or TRBV12-4 with TRBJ1-2; D is ambiguous. The length of the CDR3 is 12 residues. Deletions cut 2 bases from V and 4 bases from J, with 5 bases between. CDR3 amino acids: CASSLQFYGYTF. Here the CDR3 DNA reads TGTGCCAGCAGTTTACAGTTCTATGGCTACACCTTC.

This clonotype was found many times. This chain connects TRBV7-9 to TRBJ2-3; D is undetermined. V dropped 5 bases and J dropped 2 bases, with 20 bases sitting between them. The CDR3 spans 17 residues. The V gene's germline CDR1 is SEHNR and CDR2 FQNEAQ (reference sequence). CDR3 region: CASSSRRQSLFTDTQYF. The CDR3 nucleotides are TGTGCCAGCAGCAGCCGTCGGCAAAGCCTCTTCACAGATACGCAGTATTTT.

Ten or more counts support this clonotype. The rearrangement joins TRBV27 to TRBJ2-7; 7 nucleotides line up with TRBD1. CDR3 size: 14 residues. The J segment lost 3 bases and the V segment lost 5 bases, leaving 7 bases of the junction unmatched. Germline values: CDR1 MNHEY, CDR2 SMNVEV (reference sequence). CDR3: CASSAYRGRYEQYF. In nucleotides, the CDR3 is TGTGCCAGCAGTGCTTACAGGGGACGCTACGAGCAGTACTTC.

Many counts were recorded for this clonotype. V and J are TRBV20-1 and TRBJ1-1; the D is unclear. Germline V CDR1 and CDR2: DFQATT, SNEGSKA (reference sequence). V was cut by 1 base and J by 6 bases, with 12 bases left in between. The CDR3 sequence is 13 residues long. The CDR3 nucleotides read TGCAGTGCTAGAGGGGGTAAAGGCGCTGAAGCTTTCTTT. Amino acids: CSARGGKGAEAFF.

This clonotype was seen repeatedly, ten times or more. The chain employs TRBV27 and TRBJ1-1; no reliable D call. V was shortened by 5 bases and J by 0 bases, with 7 bases between the two germline ends. Per germline, CDR1 MNHEY and CDR2 SMNVEV (reference sequence). The CDR3 runs 13 residues. The CDR3 loop is CASSPRMNTEAFF. The CDR3 nucleotides read TGTGCCAGCAGTCCTCGGATGAACACTGAAGCTTTCTTT.

By sample share, this clonotype is medium-sized. The rearrangement joins TRBV3-1 to TRBJ1-2; tentative D call: TRBD1 (5 bases). Germline V gene lookup returns CDR1 LGHDT and CDR2 YNNKEL (reference sequence). CDR3 length equals 15 residues. V dropped 1 base and J dropped 4 bases, with 13 bases sitting between them. This chain's CDR3 is CASSQGGPNIYGYTF. CDR3 nucleotides: TGTGCCAGCAGCCAAGGGGGACCGAACATCTATGGCTACACCTTC.

This clonotype was observed many times. V is TRBV27 and J is TRBJ1-1; D possibly corresponds to TRBD1 (6 bases). The CDR3 has 15 residues. V shed 3 bases and J shed 5 bases, with 16 bases lying between them. Germline V gene lookup returns CDR1 MNHEY and CDR2 SMNVEV (reference sequence). The CDR3 DNA follows: TGTGCCAGCAGTTTCCTCGGGGGGAGGGGGACTGAAGCTTTCTTT. This codes for CASSFLGGRGTEAFF.

This clonotype appeared many times. The chain has TRBV2 and TRBJ2-5; TRBD2 matches at 9 bases. V shed 6 bases, J shed 0 bases, and the junction held 5 bases outside the gene matches. Germline CDR1 reads SNHLY; CDR2 reads FYNNEI. The CDR3 runs 15 residues. For the CDR3, the DNA is TGTGCCAGCAGCTATGAGCGGGGGGACCAAGAGACCCAGTACTTC. Translating it yields CASSYERGDQETQYF.

This clonotype was found many times. The V call is TRBV7-8, the J call TRBJ2-2, with D uncertain. Per germline, CDR1 SGHVS and CDR2 FQNEAQ. This CDR3 is 13 amino acids long. V lost 1 base, J lost 8 bases, and 8 bases lay in between. The chain's CDR3 is CASSLVRRGELFF. CDR3 DNA sequence: TGTGCCAGCAGCTTAGTCCGCAGGGGGGAGCTGTTTTTT.

This clonotype was recorded at least ten times. The CDR3 DNA reads TGTGCCAGCAGCTTAGGTGGGGGATACGAGCAGTACTTC. Translating it yields CASSLGGGYEQYF. V gene TRBV7-8 combines with J gene TRBJ2-7; D possibly matches TRBD1 or TRBD2 (5 bases each). This CDR3 contains 13 residues. V was clipped by 1 base and J by 4 bases, with 8 bases between them. Germline values: CDR1 SGHVS, CDR2 FQNEAQ.